The 27 T cell receptor beta chains presented below share a single source sample, sequenced in a study of blood T cells in healthy people across ages. The authors ran a second PCR of about 6 to 11 cycles using a sample-barcoded 5' primer and a J-beta primer mix. TCRdb re-analysed the 5' RACE reads in MiXCR, keeping a single row per CDR3 protein. This table holds approximately 670,000 distinct CDR3 sequences, around two fifths found once. The specimen sequenced was blood. The source of these receptors is a man older than 75 in good health.

The chain joins TRBV29-1 to TRBJ1-1, with D possibly TRBD1 on 5 matching bases. The ends were cut back, 7 bases at V and 1 base at J, with 16 bases in the middle. The CDR3 covers 14 residues. Per germline, CDR1 SQVTM and CDR2 ANQGSEA. The CDR3 protein is CSAARWGKNTEAFF. CDR3 DNA: TGCAGCGCGGCCAGGTGGGGGAAGAACACTGAAGCTTTCTTT.

This clonotype was seen a handful of times. This chain uses TRBV18 with TRBJ1-6; no firm D call. The V end was cut by 3 bases, the J end by 2 bases, with 11 bases between. Per germline, CDR1 KGHSH and CDR2 LQKENI. The CDR3 has 16 residues. CDR3 nucleotides: TGTGCCAGCTCACCTCAAAGAGGCGCCTATAATTCACCCCTCCACTTT. Encoded protein: CASSPQRGAYNSPLHF.

The sample holds many counts of this clonotype. The V call is TRBV20-1, the J call TRBJ2-1; weak D call: TRBD1 (7 bases). CDR3 size: 14 residues. Germline values: CDR1 DFQATT, CDR2 SNEGSKA (reference sequence). Between the trimmed V and J ends, which lost 7 bases and 6 bases, there was a span of 19 bases. The CDR3 loop reads CSVPRGTALNEQFF. CDR3 sequence (DNA): TGCAGTGTTCCCCGGGGGACAGCACTCAATGAGCAGTTCTTC.

With respect to this clonotype: A much larger clonotype is one base distant, so this may be a read error. CDR3 sequence (DNA): TGTGCCTCCCGTAAGAGGAAGGACAATGGGTCAGATACGCAGTATTTT. Its protein is CASRKRKDNGSDTQYF. The J gene is TRBJ2-3, the V gene TRBV6-6; TRBD1 is a possible D gene (5 bases). This CDR3 comprises 16 residues. The V end lost 11 bases, the J end lost 4 bases, and 25 bases lay between the germline ends. CDR1 and CDR2 (germline): MNHNY, SVGAGI (reference sequence).

Comments on this clonotype: Sequence at one end of the junction differs from germline and may be a read error. The V and J genes are TRBV20-1 and TRBJ1-1, with D hard to call. The germline V gene encodes CDR1 DFQATT and CDR2 SNEGSKA (reference sequence). The CDR3 runs 14 residues. This chain's CDR3 is CGAHGERRNTEAFF. In nucleotides, the CDR3 is TGCGGTGCACACGGCGAGAGACGGAACACTGAAGCTTTCTTT.

The chain employs TRBV9 and TRBJ1-6, with D tentatively TRBD1 (6 bases). From germline, CDR1 is SGDLS and CDR2 YYNGEE. V lost 4 bases and J 2 bases, leaving 10 bases between the germline ends. The CDR3 runs to 15 residues. The CDR3 DNA reads TGTGCCAGCAGCAAGGGGGGGACCTATAATTCACCCCTCCACTTT. Translation: CASSKGGTYNSPLHF.

The genes are TRBV4-2 and TRBJ2-1; a weak D match, TRBD2 (5 bases). The end of the DNA is better explained by TRBJ2-7, so the J call may be wrong. The CDR3 consists of 18 residues. Germline loops: CDR1 LGHNA, CDR2 YNFKEQ. In DNA, the CDR3 is TGTGCCAGCAGCCAAATCCGCGGAGCGGAGAGCTCCTACAATGAGCAGTACTTC. It yields the protein CASSQIRGAESSYNEQYF.

The rearrangement joins TRBV7-2 to TRBJ1-5; a possible D gene is TRBD1 (5 bases). The CDR3 length is 14 residues. Trimming left V 5 bases short and J 5 bases short, with 13 bases between. The germline V gene has CDR1 SGHTA and CDR2 FQGNSA. CDR3 sequence reads: CASSLGDLDQPQHF. CDR3 bases: TGTGCCAGCAGCCTAGGGGACTTGGATCAGCCCCAGCATTTT.

V is TRBV25-1 and J is TRBJ2-2, with D perhaps TRBD2 (7 bases). The germline gives CDR1 MGHDK, CDR2 SYGVNS. The CDR3 is 15 residues long. Trimming removed 2 bases at V and 2 bases at J, with 9 bases between. For the CDR3, the DNA is TGTGCCAGCAGTGAAGGGGGGGCCAACACCGGGGAGCTGTTTTTT. Translating it yields CASSEGGANTGELFF.

The chain is built from TRBV20-1 and TRBJ2-5; no reliable D call. The length of the CDR3 is 16 residues. The germline CDR1 and CDR2 sequences are DFQATT and SNEGSKA (reference sequence). V dropped 0 bases and J dropped 0 bases, with 14 bases sitting between them. The CDR3 loop is CSARDQESPHQETQYF. CDR3 DNA sequence: TGCAGTGCTAGAGATCAGGAATCCCCCCACCAAGAGACCCAGTACTTC.

V and J are TRBV5-4 and TRBJ2-1, with D perhaps TRBD2 (5 bases). In germline, CDR1 is SGHNT, CDR2 YYREEE (reference sequence). V gave up 4 bases and J gave up 7 bases, with 18 bases separating them. The CDR3 runs 15 residues. CDR3 bases: TGTGCCAGCAGCCCGGAGGCTACCGCCCGTAATGAGCAGTTCTTC. This codes for CASSPEATARNEQFF.

This clonotype appeared once. The chain couples TRBV6-1 to TRBJ2-2; D remains unclear. Germline V lookup: CDR1 MNHNS, CDR2 SASEGT. Trimming stripped 4 bases from V and 2 bases from J, with 5 bases between. The CDR3 consists of 13 residues. In DNA form, the CDR3 reads TGTGCCAGCAGTGCAATTAACACCGGGGAGCTGTTTTTT. Its translation: CASSAINTGELFF.

A few counts support this clonotype. The chain carries TRBV7-2 and TRBJ2-5; 9 bases agree with TRBD1. The end of the DNA aligns better with TRBJ2-7, so the J call may be wrong. CDR1 and CDR2 from the germline V gene are SGHTA and FQGNSA. The CDR3 totals 14 residues. The CDR3 DNA is TGTGCCAGCAGCTTAGGGGACAGGGTCCACGAGCAGTACTTC. It is translated as CASSLGDRVHEQYF.

This clonotype has only a few counts. The chain couples TRBV5-1 to TRBJ1-1, with TRBD1 matching over 10 bases. V was clipped by 3 bases and J by 1 base; unmatched bases: 0. The V gene's germline CDR1 is SGHRS and CDR2 YFSETQ. This CDR3 has 14 residues. In DNA form, the CDR3 reads TGCGCCAGCAGCTGGGACAGGGGGAACACTGAAGCTTTCTTT. Amino acid sequence: CASSWDRGNTEAFF.

In its sample, this clonotype was seen many times. The rearrangement uses TRBV7-2 and TRBJ2-7; D is unresolved. Germline CDR1 and CDR2: SGHTA and FQGNSA. The V and J ends lost 8 bases and 3 bases respectively, with 11 bases between them. This CDR3 has 12 amino acids. The CDR3 loop is CASGVSNYEQYF. The CDR3 DNA is TGTGCCAGCGGGGTGTCAAACTACGAGCAGTACTTC.

The chain recombines TRBV7-9 with TRBJ2-7; TRBD1 is a possible D gene (6 bases). Germline CDR1 reads SEHNR; CDR2 reads FQNEAQ (reference sequence). CDR3 length equals 13 residues. CDR3 loop: CAIRPGEIDEQYF. DNA for the CDR3: TGTGCTATACGGCCAGGGGAGATTGACGAGCAGTACTTC.

This clonotype occurred a few times. This rearrangement joins TRBV20-1 to TRBJ2-3; no definite D call. V lost 1 base and J 3 bases, leaving 5 bases between the germline ends. The germline gives CDR1 DFQATT, CDR2 SNEGSKA (reference sequence). The CDR3 extends over 12 amino acids. Written as DNA, the CDR3 is TGCAGTGCTAGAGGGCTAACAGATACGCAGTATTTT. Amino acids: CSARGLTDTQYF.

This clonotype was found a few times. The CDR3 here is CSGGPGPEAFF. CDR3 bases: TGCAGCGGCGGACCAGGACCTGAAGCTTTCTTT. V gene TRBV29-1 combines with J gene TRBJ1-1; unclear D gene. This CDR3 region has 11 residues. Germline V gives CDR1 SQVTM, CDR2 ANQGSEA. Between the trimmed V and J ends, which lost 7 bases and 6 bases, there was a span of 12 bases.

The genes are TRBV7-2 and TRBJ2-3; D is perhaps TRBD1 (6 bases). This CDR3 region has 16 residues. V lost 3 bases and J lost 0, with 13 bases in between. CDR1 SGHTA and CDR2 FQGNSA come from the germline V gene. In nucleotides, the CDR3 is TGTGCCAGCAGCTTGAGACAGGCCCCTAGCACAGATACGCAGTATTTT. It codes for CASSLRQAPSTDTQYF. Drawing the rest from reference TRBV7-2 and TRBJ2-3, the complete variable domain is GAGVSQSPSNKVTEKGKDVELRCDPISGHTALYWYRQSLGQGLEFLIYFQGNSAPDKSGLPSDRFSAERTGGSVSTLTIQRTQQEDSAVYLCASSLRQAPSTDTQYFGPGTRLTVL.

The V gene is TRBV6-5, the J gene TRBJ2-6; 7 bases fit TRBD1. The CDR3 contains 19 residues. The V gene end was trimmed by 0 bases and the J gene end by 0 bases; junction bases not matched to a gene: 8. Germline values: CDR1 MNHEY, CDR2 SVGAGI. CDR3 region: CASSYSLRTGRSGANVLTF. In DNA, the CDR3 is TGTGCCAGCAGTTACTCACTTCGGACAGGCCGCTCTGGGGCCAACGTCCTGACTTTC.

Only a few counts were recorded for this clonotype. J is TRBJ2-3 and V is TRBV12-3 or TRBV12-4; D is ambiguous. The V end lost 4 bases, the J end lost 2 bases, and 10 bases lay between the germline ends. This CDR3 has 14 amino acids. Here the CDR3 DNA reads TGTGCCAGCAGTTCTTCTGGGCACACAGATACGCAGTATTTT. Residues: CASSSSGHTDTQYF.

The chain recombines TRBV4-3 with TRBJ1-4; the match to TRBD1 covers 7 bases. The CDR3 covers 15 residues. The germline V gene encodes CDR1 LGHNA and CDR2 YSLEER. After removal of 0 bases from V and 8 bases from J, the junction contained 6 bases not matched to a gene. The CDR3, as DNA: TGCGCCAGCAGCCAAGAAGGGACAGCCATAGAAAAACTGTTTTTT. Its protein product is CASSQEGTAIEKLFF.

J is TRBJ2-5 and V is TRBV9; D gene unclear. Trimming stripped 3 bases from V and 11 bases from J, with 20 bases between. The CDR3 runs to 14 residues. CDR1 SGDLS and CDR2 YYNGEE come from the germline V gene. The CDR3 coding sequence is TGTGCCAGCAGCGCCTCGTATCGGATTGGTGAGCAGTACTTC. It encodes CASSASYRIGEQYF.

This rearrangement joins TRBV6-5 to TRBJ2-7; a possible D gene is TRBD2 (6 bases). Germline V gives CDR1 MNHEY, CDR2 SVGAGI. CDR3 size: 16 residues. V was trimmed by 0 bases and J by 0 bases, leaving 12 bases between them. CDR3 sequence reads: CASSYSRRAGSYEQYF. The CDR3 DNA is TGTGCCAGCAGTTACTCGAGGAGGGCCGGCTCCTACGAGCAGTACTTC.

The chain couples TRBV7-2 to TRBJ2-1; no clear D. The CDR3 length is 14 residues. The germline V and J ends were trimmed by 1 base and 7 bases, with 11 bases remaining between them. Germline CDR1 reads SGHTA; CDR2 reads FQGNSA. CDR3 bases: TGTGCCAGCAGCTTAGGAATAGTCGGGAATGAGCAGTTCTTC. Protein product: CASSLGIVGNEQFF.

The sample holds many counts of this clonotype. The chain recombines TRBV12-3 or TRBV12-4 with TRBJ2-5; tentatively, D is TRBD2 (6 bases). The ends were cut back, 3 bases at V and 8 bases at J, with 22 bases in the middle. CDR3 length: 16 residues. The CDR3 loop is CASSFFRDLNLITQYF. The CDR3, as DNA: TGTGCCAGCAGTTTTTTCAGGGACTTAAATTTAATTACCCAGTACTTC.

This clonotype was picked up a small number of times. The chain is built from TRBV6-2 or TRBV6-3 and TRBJ2-6; D tentatively fits TRBD1 or TRBD2 (5 bases each). The CDR3 has 16 amino acids. The germline gives CDR1 MNHEY, CDR2 SVGEGT. V was cut by 6 bases and J by 2 bases, with 14 bases left in between. The CDR3 spells CASRRGASAGANVLTF. The DNA of the CDR3 is TGTGCCAGCAGGAGGGGCGCGAGCGCTGGGGCCAACGTCCTGACTTTC.